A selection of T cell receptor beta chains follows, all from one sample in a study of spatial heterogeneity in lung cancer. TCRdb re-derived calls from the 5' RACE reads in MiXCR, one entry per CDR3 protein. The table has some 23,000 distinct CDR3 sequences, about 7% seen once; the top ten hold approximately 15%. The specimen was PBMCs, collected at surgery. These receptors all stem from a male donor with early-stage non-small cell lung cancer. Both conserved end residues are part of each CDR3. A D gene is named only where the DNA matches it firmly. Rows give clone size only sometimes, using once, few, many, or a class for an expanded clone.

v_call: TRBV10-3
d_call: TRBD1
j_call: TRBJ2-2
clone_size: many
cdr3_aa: CAISDFDRGNPGELFF
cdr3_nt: TGTGCCATCAGTGACTTTGACAGGGGAAACCCCGGGGAGCTGTTTTTT

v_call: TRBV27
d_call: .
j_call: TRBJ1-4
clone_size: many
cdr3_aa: CASSKLQGFNEKLFF
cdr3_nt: TGTGCCAGCAGCAAACTACAGGGCTTTAATGAAAAACTGTTTTTT

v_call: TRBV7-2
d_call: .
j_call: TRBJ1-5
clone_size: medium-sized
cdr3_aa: CASSLTGNQPQHF
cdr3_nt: TGTGCCAGCAGCTTAACGGGTAATCAGCCCCAGCATTTT

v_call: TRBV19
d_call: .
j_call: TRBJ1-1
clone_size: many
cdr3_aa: CASSSSGGVNTEAFF
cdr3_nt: TGTGCCAGTAGTTCCTCCGGGGGGGTGAACACTGAAGCTTTCTTT

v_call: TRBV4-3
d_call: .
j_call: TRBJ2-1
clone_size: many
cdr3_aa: CASSQLSIGGGYNEQFF
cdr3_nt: TGCGCCAGCAGCCAATTAAGCATAGGTGGAGGGTACAATGAGCAGTTCTTC

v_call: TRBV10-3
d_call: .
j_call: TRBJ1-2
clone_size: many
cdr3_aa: CASKRGDSIYGYTF
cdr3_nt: TGTGCCAGCAAGCGGGGCGACAGCATCTATGGCTACACCTTC

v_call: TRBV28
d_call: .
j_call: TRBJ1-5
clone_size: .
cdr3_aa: CASSRSRSYQPQHF
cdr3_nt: TGTGCCAGCAGTCGATCTCGGTCCTATCAGCCCCAGCATTTT

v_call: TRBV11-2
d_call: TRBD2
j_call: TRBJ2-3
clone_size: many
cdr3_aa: CASSKFSGRDSTQYF
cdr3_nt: TGTGCCAGCAGCAAGTTTAGCGGGAGGGACAGTACGCAGTATTTT

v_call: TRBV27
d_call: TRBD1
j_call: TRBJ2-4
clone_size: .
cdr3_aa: CASSSFSDRGNIQYF
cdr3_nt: TGTGCCAGCAGTTCCTTTTCTGACAGGGGAAACATTCAGTACTTC

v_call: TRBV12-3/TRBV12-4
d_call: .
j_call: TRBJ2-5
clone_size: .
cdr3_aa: CASSLRGGETQYF
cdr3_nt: TGTGCCAGCAGTTTAAGGGGGGGAGAGACCCAGTACTTC

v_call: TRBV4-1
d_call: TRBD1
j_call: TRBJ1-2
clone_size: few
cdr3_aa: CASSRGQGAVNYGYTF
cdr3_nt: TGCGCCAGCAGCAGGGGACAGGGAGCGGTTAACTATGGCTACACCTTC

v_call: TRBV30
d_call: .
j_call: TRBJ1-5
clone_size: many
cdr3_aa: CAWSSGTAHQPQHF
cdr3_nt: TGTGCCTGGAGCTCTGGGACGGCTCATCAGCCCCAGCATTTT

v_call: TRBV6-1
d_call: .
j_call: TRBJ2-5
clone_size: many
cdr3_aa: CASSEEGRAQETQYF
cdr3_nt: TGTGCCAGCAGTGAAGAGGGTAGGGCCCAAGAGACCCAGTACTTC

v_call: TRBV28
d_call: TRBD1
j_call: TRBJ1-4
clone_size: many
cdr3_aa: CASSFEPDRVNEKLFF
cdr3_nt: TGTGCCAGCAGTTTTGAACCGGACAGGGTTAATGAAAAACTGTTTTTT

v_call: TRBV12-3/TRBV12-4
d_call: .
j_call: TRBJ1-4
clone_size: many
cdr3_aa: CASSLVREKLFF
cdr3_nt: TGTGCCAGCAGTTTAGTTCGTGAAAAACTGTTTTTT

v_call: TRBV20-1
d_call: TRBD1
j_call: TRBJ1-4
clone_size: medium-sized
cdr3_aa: CSGRRTGTNEKLFF
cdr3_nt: TGCAGTGGGCGACGGACAGGGACTAATGAAAAACTGTTTTTT

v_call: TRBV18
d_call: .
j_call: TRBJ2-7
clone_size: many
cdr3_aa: CASSPRSSYEQYF
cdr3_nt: TGTGCCAGCTCACCACGAAGCTCCTACGAGCAGTACTTC

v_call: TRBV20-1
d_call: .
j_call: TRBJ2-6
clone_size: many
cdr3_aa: CSADRSSGANVLTF
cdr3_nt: TGCAGTGCTGACAGGAGCTCTGGGGCCAACGTCCTGACTTTC

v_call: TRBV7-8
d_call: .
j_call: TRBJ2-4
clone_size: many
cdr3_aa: CASSLAGGAAKNIQYF
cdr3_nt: TGTGCCAGCAGCTTAGCGGGCGGGGCCGCCAAAAACATTCAGTACTTC

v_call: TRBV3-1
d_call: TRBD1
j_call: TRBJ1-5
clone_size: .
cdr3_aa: CASSQEVRQGNRMSNQPQHF
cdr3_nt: TGTGCCAGCAGCCAAGAAGTGCGACAGGGTAATCGGATGAGCAATCAGCCCCAGCATTTT

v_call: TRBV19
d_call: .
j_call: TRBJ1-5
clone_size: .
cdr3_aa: CASSMQSFQHF
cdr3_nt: TGTGCCAGTAGTATGCAGAGCTTTCAGCATTTT

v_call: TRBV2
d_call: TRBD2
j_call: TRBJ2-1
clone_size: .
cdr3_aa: CASSERLAGNEQFF
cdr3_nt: TGTGCCAGCAGTGAGCGACTAGCGGGTAATGAGCAGTTCTTC

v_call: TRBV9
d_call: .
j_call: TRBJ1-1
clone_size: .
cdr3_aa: CASSFGQLTEAFF
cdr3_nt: TGTGCCAGCAGTTTCGGACAGCTCACTGAAGCTTTCTTT

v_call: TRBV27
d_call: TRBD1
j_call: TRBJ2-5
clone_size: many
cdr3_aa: CASMTGLGLQETQYF
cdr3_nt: TGTGCCAGCATGACAGGGTTGGGCCTACAAGAGACCCAGTACTTC

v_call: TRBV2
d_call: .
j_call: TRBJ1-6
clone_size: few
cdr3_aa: CASSEQGSNSPLHF
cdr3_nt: TGTGCCAGCAGTGAACAGGGGTCCAATTCACCCCTCCACTTT

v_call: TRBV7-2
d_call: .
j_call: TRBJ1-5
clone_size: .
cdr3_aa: CASSLHGGTQPQHF
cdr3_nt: TGTGCCAGCAGCTTACACGGCGGGACTCAGCCCCAGCATTTT

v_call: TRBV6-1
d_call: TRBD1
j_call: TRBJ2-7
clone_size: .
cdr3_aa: CVSTLTGSSYEQYF
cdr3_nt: TGTGTCAGCACCCTGACAGGGTCCTCCTACGAGCAGTACTTC

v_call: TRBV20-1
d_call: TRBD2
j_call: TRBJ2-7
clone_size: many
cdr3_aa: CSARELAGRSSYEQYF
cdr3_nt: TGCAGTGCTAGGGAACTAGCGGGACGAAGCTCCTACGAGCAGTACTTC

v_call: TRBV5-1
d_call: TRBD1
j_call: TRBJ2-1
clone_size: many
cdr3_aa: CASSWDRAPREQFF
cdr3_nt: TGCGCCAGCAGTTGGGACAGGGCCCCCCGGGAGCAGTTCTTC

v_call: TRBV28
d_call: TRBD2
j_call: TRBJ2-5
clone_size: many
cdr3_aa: CASSTGRGETQYF
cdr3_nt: TGTGCCAGCAGCACCGGGAGGGGCGAGACCCAGTACTTC

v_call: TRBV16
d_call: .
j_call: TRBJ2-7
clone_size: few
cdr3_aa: CASSPSLVYEQYF
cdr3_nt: TGTGCCAGCAGCCCCTCGCTGGTCTACGAGCAGTACTTC

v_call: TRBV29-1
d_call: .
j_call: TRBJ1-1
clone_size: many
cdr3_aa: CSVTGATEAFF
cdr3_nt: TGCAGCGTTACGGGGGCCACTGAAGCTTTCTTT

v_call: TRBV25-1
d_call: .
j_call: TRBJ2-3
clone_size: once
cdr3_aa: CASSDAWTDTQYF
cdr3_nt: TGTGCCAGCAGTGACGCTTGGACAGATACGCAGTATTTT

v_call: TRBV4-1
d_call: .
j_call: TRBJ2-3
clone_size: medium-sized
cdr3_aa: CASSLRTDSTDTQYF
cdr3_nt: TGCGCCAGCAGCCTTCGTACCGATAGCACAGATACGCAGTATTTT

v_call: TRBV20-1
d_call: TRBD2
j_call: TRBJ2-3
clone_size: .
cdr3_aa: CSASSLREGTDTQYF
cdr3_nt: TGCAGTGCTTCCTCTTTGCGGGAGGGCACAGATACGCAGTATTTT

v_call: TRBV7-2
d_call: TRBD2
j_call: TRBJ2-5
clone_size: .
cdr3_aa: CASSRTSGVWETQYF
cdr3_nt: TGTGCCAGCAGCAGGACTAGCGGGGTTTGGGAGACCCAGTACTTC

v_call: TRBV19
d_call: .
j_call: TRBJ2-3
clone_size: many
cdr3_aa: CASSTDRATDTQYF
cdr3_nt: TGTGCCAGTAGTACGGACAGAGCCACAGATACGCAGTATTTT

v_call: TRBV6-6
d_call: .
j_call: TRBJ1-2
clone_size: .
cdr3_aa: CASIDVAGGYTF
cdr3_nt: TGTGCCAGCATCGACGTGGCGGGAGGCTACACCTTC

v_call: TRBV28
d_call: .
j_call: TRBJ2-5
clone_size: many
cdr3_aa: CASRFSLWGETQYF
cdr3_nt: TGTGCCAGCAGATTCTCCCTTTGGGGAGAGACCCAGTACTTC

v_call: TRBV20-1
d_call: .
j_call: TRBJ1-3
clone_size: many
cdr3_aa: CSARDGSRVFSGNTIYF
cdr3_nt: TGCAGTGCTAGAGATGGTAGCAGGGTCTTTTCTGGAAACACCATATATTTT

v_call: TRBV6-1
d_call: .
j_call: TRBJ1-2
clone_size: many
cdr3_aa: CASSLKRDYGYTF
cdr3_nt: TGTGCCAGCAGTCTGAAGAGAGACTATGGCTACACCTTC

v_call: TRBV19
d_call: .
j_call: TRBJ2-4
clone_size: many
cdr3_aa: CASSIVLVGNIQYF
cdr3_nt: TGTGCCAGTAGTATAGTTCTAGTAGGAAACATTCAGTACTTC

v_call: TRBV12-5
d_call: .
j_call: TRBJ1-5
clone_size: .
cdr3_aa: CASGLGRLNQPQHF
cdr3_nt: TGTGCTAGTGGTTTGGGACGGCTCAATCAGCCCCAGCATTTT

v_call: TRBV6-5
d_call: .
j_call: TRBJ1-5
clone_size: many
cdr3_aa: CASRVTRGQPQHF
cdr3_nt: TGTGCCAGCAGGGTGACGAGGGGACAGCCCCAGCATTTT

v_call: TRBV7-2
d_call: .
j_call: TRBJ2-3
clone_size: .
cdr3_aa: CASSSGLVTDTQYF
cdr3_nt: TGTGCCAGCAGCTCGGGACTCGTCACAGATACGCAGTATTTT

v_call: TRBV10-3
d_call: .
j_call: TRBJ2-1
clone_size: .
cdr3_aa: CAISDYNEQFF
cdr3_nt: TGTGCCATCAGTGACTACAATGAGCAGTTCTTC

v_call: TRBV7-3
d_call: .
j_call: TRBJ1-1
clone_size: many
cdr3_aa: CASSLDRYTEAFF
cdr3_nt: TGTGCCAGCAGCTTAGACAGGTACACTGAAGCTTTCTTT

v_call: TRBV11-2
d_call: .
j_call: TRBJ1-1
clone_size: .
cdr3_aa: CASSLGTATEAFF
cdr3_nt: TGTGCCAGCAGCTTAGGGACAGCAACTGAAGCTTTCTTT

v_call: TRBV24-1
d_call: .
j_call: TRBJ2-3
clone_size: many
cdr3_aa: CATSIMDTQYF
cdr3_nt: TGTGCCACCAGTATTATGGATACGCAGTATTTT